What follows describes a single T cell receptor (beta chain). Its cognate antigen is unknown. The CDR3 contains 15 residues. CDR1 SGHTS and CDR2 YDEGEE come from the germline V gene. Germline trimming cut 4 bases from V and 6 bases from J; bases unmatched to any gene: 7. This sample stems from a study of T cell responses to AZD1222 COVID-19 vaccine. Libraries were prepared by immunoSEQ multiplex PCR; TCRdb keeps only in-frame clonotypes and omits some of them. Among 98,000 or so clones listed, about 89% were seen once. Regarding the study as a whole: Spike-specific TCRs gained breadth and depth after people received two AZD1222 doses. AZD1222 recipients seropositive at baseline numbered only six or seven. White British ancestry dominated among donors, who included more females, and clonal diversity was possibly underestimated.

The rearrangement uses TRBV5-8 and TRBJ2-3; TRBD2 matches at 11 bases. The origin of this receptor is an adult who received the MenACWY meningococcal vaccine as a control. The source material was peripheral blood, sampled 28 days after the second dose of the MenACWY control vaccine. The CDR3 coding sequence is TGTGCCAGCAGCCTTAGCGGGGGGGCATATGATACGCAGTATTTT. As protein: CASSLSGGAYDTQYF. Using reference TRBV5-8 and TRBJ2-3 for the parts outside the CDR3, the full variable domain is EAGVTQSPTHLIKTRGQQATLRCSPISGHTSVYWYQQALGLGLQFLLWYDEGEERNRGNFPPRFSGRQFPNYSSELNVNALELEDSALYLCASSLSGGAYDTQYFGPGTRLTVL.